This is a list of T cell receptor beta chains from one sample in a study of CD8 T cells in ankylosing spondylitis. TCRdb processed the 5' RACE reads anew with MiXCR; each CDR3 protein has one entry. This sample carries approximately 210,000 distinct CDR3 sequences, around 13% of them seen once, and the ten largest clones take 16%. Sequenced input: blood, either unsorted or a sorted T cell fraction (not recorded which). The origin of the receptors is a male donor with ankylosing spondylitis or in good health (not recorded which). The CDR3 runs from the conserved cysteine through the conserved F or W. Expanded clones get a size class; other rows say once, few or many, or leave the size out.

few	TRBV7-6	CASSAPGGFHPYEQYF
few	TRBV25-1	CASSAGQFSGNTIYF
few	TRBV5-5	CASRNNVHEQYF
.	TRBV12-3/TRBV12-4	CASSPLEEASNYGYTF
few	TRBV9	CASSVGGSNQPQHF
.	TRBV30	CAGIGDTDYGYTF
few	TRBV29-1	CSVADLGTYEQYF
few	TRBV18	CASSPLGETQYF
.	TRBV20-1	CSAGYAGWLGTEAFF
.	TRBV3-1	CASTQDVLPLWGGPYNEQFF
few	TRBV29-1	CSVVGQRSSYEQYF
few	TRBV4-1	CASSQGNRGLASETQYF
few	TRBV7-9	CASSPAARAYNEQFF
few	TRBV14	CASNHREDEKLFF
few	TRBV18	CASSPWSGTGNSPLHF
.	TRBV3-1	CASSQGSVSGTYF
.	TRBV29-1	CSVRAGFQETQYF
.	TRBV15	CATSGRTSGGDNSYEQYF
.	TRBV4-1	CASSHGTGSYGYTF
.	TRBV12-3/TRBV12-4	CASSRAQGFQETQYF
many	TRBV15	CATSRGVQGSYNEQFF
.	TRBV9	CASSDDREGVGYTF
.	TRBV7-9	CASSLRRLEGYNEQFF
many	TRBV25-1	CASSEYHNEQFF
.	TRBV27	CASSSLAGGPYEQYF
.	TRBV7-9	CASSPWAGQGWNEQFF
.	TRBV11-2	CASSPPLAGAYNEQFF
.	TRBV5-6	CASSSPYGYTF
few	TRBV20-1	CSARGRDRGFEAFF
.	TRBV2	CASTLLAGSYNEQFF
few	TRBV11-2	CASSGRLAGVTGNIQYF
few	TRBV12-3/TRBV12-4	CASSSLGGGTDTQYF
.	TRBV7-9	CASSSQAGGTDTQYF
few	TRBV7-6	CASSLWRGYEQYF
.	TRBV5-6	CASSLEGWDSNQPQHF
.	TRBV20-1	CSVLGGVSYGYTF
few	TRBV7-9	CASSRQDQETQYF
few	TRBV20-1	CSARDRRAVYNEQFF
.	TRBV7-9	CASGLAGALPTGELFF
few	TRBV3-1	CASSQERRGPYEQYF
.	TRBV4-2	CASSQERGTPLHF
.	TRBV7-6	CASSLGAGYEQYF
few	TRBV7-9	CASSLEAPGVYGYTF
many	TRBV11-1	CASSSPAGGAVRGETQYF
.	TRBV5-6	CASSLGDGDINEQFF
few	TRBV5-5	CASSLEFSAWGQNTEAFF
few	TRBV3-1	CASSQDLAGVYNEQFF
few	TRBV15	CATSRDPGYEQYF
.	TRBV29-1	CSVQTGIGYTF
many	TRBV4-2	CASSQGLAGGLYEQYF
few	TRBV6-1	CASSVTGDTGELFF
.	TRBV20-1	CSARDQAGGDYEQYF
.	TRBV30	CAWSETGGSQETQYF